These 8 T cell receptor beta chains share one sample of origin, sequenced in a study of blood T cell repertoires in COVID-19. Clones were sequenced by immunoSEQ multiplex PCR, and TCRdb holds only the in-frame ones, with some missing. The sample consists of 180,000 or so clones, about nine tenths of them appearing once. Material for sequencing was peripheral blood. Receptor source: a man in his forties with acute or convalescent COVID-19.

The chain has TRBV10-1 and TRBJ1-1, with 8 positions matching TRBD1. The V gene's germline CDR1 is WNHNN and CDR2 SYGVQD (reference sequence). This CDR3 spans 13 amino acids. Germline trimming cut 0 bases from V and 7 bases from J; bases unmatched to any gene: 1. CDR3 loop: CASSESGQDEAFF. CDR3 coding DNA: TGCGCCAGCAGTGAGTCGGGACAGGATGAAGCTTTCTTT.

This rearrangement joins TRBV28 to TRBJ2-5; D perhaps matches TRBD2 (5 bases). This CDR3 contains 14 residues. CDR1 and CDR2 (germline): MDHEN, SYDVKM. V shed 8 bases and J shed 5 bases, with 18 bases lying between them. The CDR3 reads CASLDFRRWETQYF. Here the CDR3 DNA reads TGTGCCAGCCTCGATTTTAGGAGGTGGGAGACCCAGTACTTC.

The chain uses TRBV5-1 and TRBJ2-4; D is perhaps TRBD1 (6 bases). V was cut by 4 bases and J by 1 base, with 15 bases left in between. The CDR3 sequence is 16 residues long. CDR1 SGHRS and CDR2 YFSETQ come from the germline V gene. This chain's CDR3 is CASSLSPGAAKNIQYF. CDR3 in DNA: TGCGCCAGCAGCCTATCGCCAGGGGCTGCCAAAAACATTCAGTACTTC.

The chain employs TRBV28 and TRBJ2-7; 12 bases fit TRBD1. J gave up 4 bases and V 7 bases, and 8 bases lay outside the gene matches. The CDR3 consists of 15 residues. The germline gives CDR1 MDHEN, CDR2 SYDVKM. CDR3 sequence: CASTSGTGGVYEQYF. The CDR3 DNA reads TGTGCCAGCACCTCCGGGACAGGGGGCGTTTACGAGCAGTACTTC.

This chain joins TRBV6-1 and TRBJ1-2, with no clear D. The germline V and J ends were trimmed by 1 base and 4 bases, with 10 bases remaining between them. Germline CDR1 reads MNHNS; CDR2 reads SASEGT. This CDR3 spans 14 amino acids. CDR3 in amino acids: CASSEGASFYGYTF. The CDR3 nucleotides read TGTGCCAGCAGTGAAGGGGCTTCGTTCTATGGCTACACCTTC.

For the CDR3, the DNA is TGTGCCATCGGGGCGGGGGCGGCAGATACGCAGTATTTT. It encodes CAIGAGAADTQYF. J is TRBJ2-3 and V is TRBV10-3; D is possibly TRBD2 (7 bases). Deletions cut 8 bases from V and 4 bases from J, with 13 bases between. The CDR3 runs to 13 residues. Germline CDR1 and CDR2: ENHRY and SYGVKD.

The V and J genes are TRBV7-2 and TRBJ2-1, with TRBD2 matching over 10 bases. The CDR3 runs 15 residues. In germline, CDR1 is SGHTA, CDR2 FQGNSA. Trimming at V came to 5 bases and at J to 4 bases, leaving 5 bases not matched to a gene. CDR3 bases: TGTGCCAGCAGCGCTATAGCGGGGGGATACAATGAGCAGTTCTTC. It codes for CASSAIAGGYNEQFF.

This chain joins TRBV18 and TRBJ1-1; D is ambiguous. Trimming removed 1 base at V and 1 base at J, with 7 bases between. The CDR3 sequence is 14 residues long. Germline CDR1 reads KGHSH; CDR2 reads LQKENI. The CDR3 is CASSPQQSNTEAFF. CDR3 DNA sequence: TGTGCCAGCTCACCACAACAGTCGAACACTGAAGCTTTCTTT.